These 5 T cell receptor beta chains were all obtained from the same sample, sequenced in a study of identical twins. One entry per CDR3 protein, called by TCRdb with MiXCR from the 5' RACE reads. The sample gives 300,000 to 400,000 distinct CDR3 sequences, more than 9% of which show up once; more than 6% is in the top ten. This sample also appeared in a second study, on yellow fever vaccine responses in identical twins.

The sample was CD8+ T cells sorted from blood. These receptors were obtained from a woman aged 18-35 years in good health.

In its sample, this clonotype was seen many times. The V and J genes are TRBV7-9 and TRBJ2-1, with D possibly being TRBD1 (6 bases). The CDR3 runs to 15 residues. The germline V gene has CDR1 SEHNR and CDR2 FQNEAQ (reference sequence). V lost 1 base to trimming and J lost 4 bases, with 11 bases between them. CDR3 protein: CASSLGTRGYNEQFF. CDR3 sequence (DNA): TGTGCCAGCAGCTTAGGCACTAGGGGGTACAATGAGCAGTTCTTC.

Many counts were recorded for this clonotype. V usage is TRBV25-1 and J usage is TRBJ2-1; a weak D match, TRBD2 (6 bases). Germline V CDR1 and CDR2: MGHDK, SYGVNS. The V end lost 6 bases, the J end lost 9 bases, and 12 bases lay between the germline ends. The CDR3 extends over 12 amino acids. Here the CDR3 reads CASSPGLGEQFF. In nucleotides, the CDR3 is TGTGCCAGCAGCCCGGGACTGGGTGAGCAGTTCTTC.

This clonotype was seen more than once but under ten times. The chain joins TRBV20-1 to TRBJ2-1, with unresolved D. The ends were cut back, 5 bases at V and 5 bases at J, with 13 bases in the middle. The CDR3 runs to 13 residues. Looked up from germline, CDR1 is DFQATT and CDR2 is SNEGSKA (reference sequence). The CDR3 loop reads CSAHTGRDNEQFF. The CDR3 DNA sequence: TGCAGTGCTCATACTGGCCGAGACAATGAGCAGTTCTTC.

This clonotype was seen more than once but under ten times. This chain's CDR3 is CASSRTSGRPLVNEQFF. The CDR3 region has the DNA TGTGCCAGCAGCCGGACTAGCGGGAGGCCATTGGTCAATGAGCAGTTCTTC. The V call is TRBV12-3 or TRBV12-4, the J call TRBJ2-1; TRBD2 aligns across 14 bases. CDR3 length equals 17 residues. The V segment lost 6 bases and the J segment 6 bases; nucleotides outside the gene matches: 10.

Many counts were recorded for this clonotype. This CDR3 is CSAPTGGGGSSPLHF. In nucleotides, the CDR3 is TGCAGTGCTCCCACAGGGGGCGGGGGGAGTTCACCCCTCCACTTT. This sequence joins TRBV20-1 and TRBJ1-6, with TRBD1 matching 9 bases. Germline loops: CDR1 DFQATT, CDR2 SNEGSKA (reference sequence). This CDR3 has 15 amino acids. Germline trimming cut 5 bases from V and 9 bases from J; bases unmatched to any gene: 11.